The present T cell receptor (beta chain) was sequenced within a study of technical replicates of blood from a few donors. This clone was seen once. This table comes from immunoSEQ multiplex PCR, and its TCRdb copy is limited to in-frame clones, with some not included. The profile shows about 59,000 clones, approximately 83% of them singletons. The germline V gene encodes CDR1 MGHRA and CDR2 YSYEKL. The CDR3 covers 16 residues. The germline V and J ends were trimmed by 0 bases and 2 bases, with 11 bases remaining between them. Sequenced material: PBMCs. The chain has TRBV4-1 and TRBJ2-1, with D possibly being TRBD2 (5 bases). The sequence derives from a human donor in good health. Some clones in this sample may be carry-over from other donors' samples. CDR3 in amino acids: CASSQDWQEAYNEQFF. CDR3 nucleotide sequence: TGCGCCAGCAGCCAAGATTGGCAGGAGGCCTACAATGAGCAGTTCTTC.